This T cell receptor beta chain was sequenced during a study of spatial heterogeneity in lung cancer. Study-wide results and limits: Within tumors, counts of expanded alpha and beta TCRs tracked tumor mutation counts.

One entry per CDR3 protein, called by TCRdb with MiXCR from the 5' RACE reads. This table has some 9,000 distinct CDR3 sequences, approximately 14% appearing once. This clonotype is categorized as medium-sized (0.01 to 0.1%). Its antigen remains unknown. Trimming removed 1 base at V and 6 bases at J, with 7 bases between. The CDR3 runs to 13 residues. The germline CDR1 and CDR2 sequences are MDHEN and SYDVKM. Time point described: sample taken at primary tumor resection. Tumor, nontumor lung or frozen PBMC supplied whole RNA that was sequenced unsorted. Sample: lung tumor tissue, taken at surgery. The sequence derives from a male donor with early-stage non-small cell lung cancer. The V and J genes are TRBV28 and TRBJ1-5, with D possibly being TRBD1 (5 bases). CDR3 DNA: TGTGCCAGCAGTTTATACGGGGCTCAGCCCCAGCATTTT. This gives the protein CASSLYGAQPQHF.